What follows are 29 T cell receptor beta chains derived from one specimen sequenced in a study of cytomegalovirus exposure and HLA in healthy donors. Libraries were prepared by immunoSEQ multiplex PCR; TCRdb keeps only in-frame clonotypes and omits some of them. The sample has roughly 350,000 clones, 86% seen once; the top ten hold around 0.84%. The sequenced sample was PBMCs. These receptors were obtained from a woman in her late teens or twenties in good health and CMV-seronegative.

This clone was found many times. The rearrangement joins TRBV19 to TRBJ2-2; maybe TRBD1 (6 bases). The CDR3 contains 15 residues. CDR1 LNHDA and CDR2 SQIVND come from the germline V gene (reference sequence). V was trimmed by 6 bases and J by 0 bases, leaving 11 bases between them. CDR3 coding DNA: TGTGCCAGTAGCCCAGGGGCCCCGAACACCGGGGAGCTGTTTTTT. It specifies CASSPGAPNTGELFF.

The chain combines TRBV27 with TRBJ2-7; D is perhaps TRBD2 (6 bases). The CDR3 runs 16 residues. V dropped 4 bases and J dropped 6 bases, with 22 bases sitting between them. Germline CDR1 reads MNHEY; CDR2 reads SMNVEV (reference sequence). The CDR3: CASSYYPDGRLFEQYF. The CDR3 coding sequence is TGTGCCAGCAGTTATTACCCCGACGGGAGACTCTTCGAGCAGTACTTC.

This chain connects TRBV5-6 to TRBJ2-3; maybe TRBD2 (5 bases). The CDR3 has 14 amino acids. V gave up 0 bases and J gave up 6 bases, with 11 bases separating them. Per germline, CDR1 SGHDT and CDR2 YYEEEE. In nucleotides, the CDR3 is TGTGCCAGCAGCTTGGCGGGCCGAGGGGATACGCAGTATTTT. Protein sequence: CASSLAGRGDTQYF.

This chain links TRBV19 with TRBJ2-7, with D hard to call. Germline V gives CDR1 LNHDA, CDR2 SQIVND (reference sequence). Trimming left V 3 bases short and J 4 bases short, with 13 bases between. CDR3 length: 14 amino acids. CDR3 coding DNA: TGTGCCAGTAGTATCTGCGTACAGCCGTACGAGCAGTACTTC. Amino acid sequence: CASSICVQPYEQYF. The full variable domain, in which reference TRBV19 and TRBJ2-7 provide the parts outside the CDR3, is DGGITQSPKYLFRKEGQNVTLSCEQNLNHDAMYWYRQDPGQGLRLIYYSQIVNDFQKGDIAEGYSVSREKKESFPLTVTSAQKNPTAFYLCASSICVQPYEQYFGPGTRLTVT.

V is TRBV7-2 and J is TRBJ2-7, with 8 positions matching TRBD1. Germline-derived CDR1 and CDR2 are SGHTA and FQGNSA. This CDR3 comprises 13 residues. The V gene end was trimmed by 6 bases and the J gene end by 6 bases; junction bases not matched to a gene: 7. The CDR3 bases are TGTGCCAGCAGTGGTCAGGGGGCGTTCGAGCAGTACTTC. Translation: CASSGQGAFEQYF.

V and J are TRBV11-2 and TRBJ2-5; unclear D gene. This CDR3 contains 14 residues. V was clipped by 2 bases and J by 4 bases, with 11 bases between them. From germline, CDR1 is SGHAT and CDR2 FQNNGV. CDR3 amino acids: CASSLLFVRETQYF. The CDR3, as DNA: TGTGCCAGCAGCTTATTATTCGTTCGAGAGACCCAGTACTTC.

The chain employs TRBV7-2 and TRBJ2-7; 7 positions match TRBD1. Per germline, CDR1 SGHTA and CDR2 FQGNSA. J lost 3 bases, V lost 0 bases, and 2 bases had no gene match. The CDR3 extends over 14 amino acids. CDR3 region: CASSLAGQNYEQYF. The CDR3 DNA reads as TGTGCCAGCAGCTTAGCGGGACAGAACTACGAGCAGTACTTC.

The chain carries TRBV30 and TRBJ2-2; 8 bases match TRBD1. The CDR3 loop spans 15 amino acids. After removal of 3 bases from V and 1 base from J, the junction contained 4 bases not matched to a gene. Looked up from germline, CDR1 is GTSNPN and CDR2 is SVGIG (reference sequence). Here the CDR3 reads CAWSGGTGNTGELFF. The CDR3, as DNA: TGTGCCTGGAGCGGAGGGACAGGGAACACCGGGGAGCTGTTTTTT.

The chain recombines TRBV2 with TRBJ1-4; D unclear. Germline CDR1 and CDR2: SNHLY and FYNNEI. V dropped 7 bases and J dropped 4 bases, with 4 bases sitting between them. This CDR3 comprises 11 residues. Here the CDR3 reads CASTYNEKLFF. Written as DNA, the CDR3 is TGTGCCAGCACCTATAATGAAAAACTGTTTTTT.

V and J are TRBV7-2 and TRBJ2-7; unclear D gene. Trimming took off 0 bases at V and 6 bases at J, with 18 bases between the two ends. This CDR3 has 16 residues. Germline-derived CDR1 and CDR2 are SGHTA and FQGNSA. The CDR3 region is CASSLAGIWAPREQYF. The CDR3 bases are TGTGCCAGCAGCTTAGCGGGTATTTGGGCACCTCGCGAGCAGTACTTC.

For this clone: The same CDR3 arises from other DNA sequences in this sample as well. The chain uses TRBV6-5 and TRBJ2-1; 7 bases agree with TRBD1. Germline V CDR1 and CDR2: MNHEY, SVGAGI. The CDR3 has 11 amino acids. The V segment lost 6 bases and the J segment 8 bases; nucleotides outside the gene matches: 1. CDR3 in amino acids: CASSQGDEQFF. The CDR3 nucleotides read TGTGCCAGCAGCCAGGGGGATGAGCAGTTCTTC.

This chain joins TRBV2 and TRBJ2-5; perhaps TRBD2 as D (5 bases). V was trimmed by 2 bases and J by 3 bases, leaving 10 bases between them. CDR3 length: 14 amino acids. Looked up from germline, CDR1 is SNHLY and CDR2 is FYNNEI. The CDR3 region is CASSELGREETQYF. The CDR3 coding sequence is TGTGCCAGCAGTGAACTAGGGCGGGAAGAGACCCAGTACTTC.

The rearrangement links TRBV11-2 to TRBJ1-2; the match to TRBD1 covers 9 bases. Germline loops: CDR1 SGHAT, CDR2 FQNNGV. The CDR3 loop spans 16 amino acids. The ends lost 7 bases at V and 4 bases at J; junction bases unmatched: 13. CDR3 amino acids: CASNQDRGFPIYGYTF. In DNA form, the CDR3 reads TGTGCCAGCAACCAGGACAGGGGTTTCCCAATCTATGGCTACACCTTC.

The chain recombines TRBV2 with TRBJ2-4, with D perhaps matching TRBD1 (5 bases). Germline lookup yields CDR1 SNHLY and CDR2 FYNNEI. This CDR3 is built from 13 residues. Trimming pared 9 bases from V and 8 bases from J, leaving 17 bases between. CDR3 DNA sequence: TGTGCCAGTACCGACAGAGAGAGATACATTCAGTACTTC. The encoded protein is CASTDRERYIQYF. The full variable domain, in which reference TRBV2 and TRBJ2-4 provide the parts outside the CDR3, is EPEVTQTPSHQVTQMGQEVILRCVPISNHLYFYWYRQILGQKVEFLVSFYNNEISEKSEIFDDQFSVERPDGSNFTLKIRSTKLEDSAMYFCASTDRERYIQYFGAGTRLSVL.

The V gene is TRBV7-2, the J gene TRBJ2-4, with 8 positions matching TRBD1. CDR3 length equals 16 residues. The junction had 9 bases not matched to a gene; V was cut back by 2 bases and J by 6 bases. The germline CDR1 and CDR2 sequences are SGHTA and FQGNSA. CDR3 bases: TGTGCCAGCAGCTTATTAGGGCAGGGGGCCGGAAACATTCAGTACTTC. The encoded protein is CASSLLGQGAGNIQYF.

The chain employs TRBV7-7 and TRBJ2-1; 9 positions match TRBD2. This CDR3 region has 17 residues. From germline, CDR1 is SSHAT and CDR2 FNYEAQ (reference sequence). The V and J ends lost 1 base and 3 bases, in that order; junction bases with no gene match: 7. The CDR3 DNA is TGTGCCAGCAGCTTAGGGACTAGCGTCCCCGTCTACAATGAGCAGTTCTTC. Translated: CASSLGTSVPVYNEQFF. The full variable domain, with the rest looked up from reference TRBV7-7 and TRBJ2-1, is GAGVSQSPRYKVTKRGQDVTLRCDPISSHATLYWYQQALGQGPEFLTYFNYEAQPDKSGLPSDRFSAERPEGSISTLTIQRTEQRDSAMYRCASSLGTSVPVYNEQFFGPGTRLTVL.

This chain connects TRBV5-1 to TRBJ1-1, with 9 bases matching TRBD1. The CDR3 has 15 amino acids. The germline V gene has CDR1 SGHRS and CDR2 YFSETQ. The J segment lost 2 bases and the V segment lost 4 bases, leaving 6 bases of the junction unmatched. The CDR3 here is CASSPGDRVNTEAFF. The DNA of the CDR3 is TGCGCCAGCAGCCCAGGGGACAGGGTAAACACTGAAGCTTTCTTT.

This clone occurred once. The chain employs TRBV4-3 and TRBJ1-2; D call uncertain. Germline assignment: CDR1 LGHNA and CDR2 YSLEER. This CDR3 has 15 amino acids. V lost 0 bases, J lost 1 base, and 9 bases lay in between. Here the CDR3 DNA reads TGCGCCAGCAGCCAAGATGGCGGCAGTAACTATGGCTACACCTTC. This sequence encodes CASSQDGGSNYGYTF.

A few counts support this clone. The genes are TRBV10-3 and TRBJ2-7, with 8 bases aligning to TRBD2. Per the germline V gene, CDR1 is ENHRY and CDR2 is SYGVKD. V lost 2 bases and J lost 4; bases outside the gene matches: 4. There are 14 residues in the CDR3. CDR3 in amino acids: CAISEQSGGYEQYF. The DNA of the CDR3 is TGTGCCATCAGTGAGCAATCGGGGGGGTACGAGCAGTACTTC.

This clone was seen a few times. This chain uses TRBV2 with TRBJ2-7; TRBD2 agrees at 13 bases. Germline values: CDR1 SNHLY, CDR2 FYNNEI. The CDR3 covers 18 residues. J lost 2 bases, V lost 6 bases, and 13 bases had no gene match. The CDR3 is CASSSVRRLAGGPYEQYF. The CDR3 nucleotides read TGTGCCAGCAGCTCTGTTCGGAGACTAGCGGGAGGCCCCTACGAGCAGTACTTC.

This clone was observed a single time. CDR3 DNA sequence: TGTGCCAGCAGTGGGACAGGGAACTACGAGCAGTACTTC. Translation: CASSGTGNYEQYF. The gene calls are TRBV28 and TRBJ2-7; TRBD1 matches 9 bases. This CDR3 spans 13 amino acids. Germline-derived CDR1 and CDR2 are MDHEN and SYDVKM. J gave up 3 bases and V 5 bases, and 2 bases lay outside the gene matches. Full variable domain (rest looked up from reference TRBV28 and TRBJ2-7): DVKVTQSSRYLVKRTGEKVFLECVQDMDHENMFWYRQDPGLGLRLIYFSYDVKMKEKGDIPEGYSVSREKKERFSLILESASTNQTSMYLCASSGTGNYEQYFGPGTRLTVT.

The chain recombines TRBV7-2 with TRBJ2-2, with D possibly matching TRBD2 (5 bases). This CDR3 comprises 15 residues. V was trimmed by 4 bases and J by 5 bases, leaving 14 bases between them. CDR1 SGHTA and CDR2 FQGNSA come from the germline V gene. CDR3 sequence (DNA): TGTGCCAGCAGCTCCACACGGGAAAGAACCGGGGAGCTGTTTTTT. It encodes CASSSTRERTGELFF.

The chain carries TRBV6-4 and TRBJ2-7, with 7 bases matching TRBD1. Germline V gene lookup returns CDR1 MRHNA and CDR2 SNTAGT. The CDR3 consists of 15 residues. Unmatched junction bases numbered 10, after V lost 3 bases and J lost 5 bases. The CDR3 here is CASSDSGGSIHEQYF. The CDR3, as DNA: TGTGCCAGCAGTGATTCAGGGGGATCCATCCACGAGCAGTACTTC.

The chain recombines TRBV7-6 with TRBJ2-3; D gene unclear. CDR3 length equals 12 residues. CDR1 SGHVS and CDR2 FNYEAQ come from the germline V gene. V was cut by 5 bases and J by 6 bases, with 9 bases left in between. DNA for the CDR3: TGTGCCAGCAGCCCCACGAGGGATACGCAGTATTTT. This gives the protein CASSPTRDTQYF.

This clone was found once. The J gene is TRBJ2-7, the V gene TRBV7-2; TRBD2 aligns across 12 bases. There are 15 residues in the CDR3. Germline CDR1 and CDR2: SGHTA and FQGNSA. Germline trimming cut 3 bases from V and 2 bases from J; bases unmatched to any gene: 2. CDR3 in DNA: TGTGCCAGCAGCTTGACTAGCGGGGGAACCTACGAGCAGTACTTC. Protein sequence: CASSLTSGGTYEQYF.

DNA of the CDR3: TGTGCCAGCAAGGGGTCGGAGCAGAGCAATCAGCCCCAGCATTTT. Its protein is CASKGSEQSNQPQHF. V usage is TRBV2 and J usage is TRBJ1-5, with D perhaps TRBD1 (5 bases). Trimming cost V 7 bases and J 1 base, with 14 bases left between them. Germline values: CDR1 SNHLY, CDR2 FYNNEI. The CDR3 is 15 amino acids.

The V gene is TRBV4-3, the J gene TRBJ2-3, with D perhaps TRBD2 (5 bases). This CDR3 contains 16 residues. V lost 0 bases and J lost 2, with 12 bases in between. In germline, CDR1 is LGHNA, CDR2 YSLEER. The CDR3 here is CASSQDLAGTTDTQYF. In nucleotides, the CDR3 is TGCGCCAGCAGCCAAGACTTGGCGGGTACCACAGATACGCAGTATTTT.

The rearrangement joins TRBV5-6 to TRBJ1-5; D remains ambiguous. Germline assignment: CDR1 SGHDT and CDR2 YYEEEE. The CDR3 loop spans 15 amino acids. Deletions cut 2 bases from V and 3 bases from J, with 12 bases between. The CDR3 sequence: CASSFGQADNQPQHF. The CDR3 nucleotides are TGTGCCAGCAGCTTCGGTCAGGCTGACAATCAGCCCCAGCATTTT. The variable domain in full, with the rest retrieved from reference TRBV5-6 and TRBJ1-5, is DAGVTQSPTHLIKTRGQQVTLRCSPKSGHDTVSWYQQALGQGPQFIFQYYEEEERQRGNFPDRFSGHQFPNYSSELNVNALLLGDSALYLCASSFGQADNQPQHFGDGTRLSIL.

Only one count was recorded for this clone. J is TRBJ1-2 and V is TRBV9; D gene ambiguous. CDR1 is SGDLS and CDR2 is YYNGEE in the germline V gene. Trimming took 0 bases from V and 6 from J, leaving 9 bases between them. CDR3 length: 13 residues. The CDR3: CASSVVVGDGYTF. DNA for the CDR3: TGTGCCAGCAGCGTAGTCGTAGGAGATGGCTACACCTTC.